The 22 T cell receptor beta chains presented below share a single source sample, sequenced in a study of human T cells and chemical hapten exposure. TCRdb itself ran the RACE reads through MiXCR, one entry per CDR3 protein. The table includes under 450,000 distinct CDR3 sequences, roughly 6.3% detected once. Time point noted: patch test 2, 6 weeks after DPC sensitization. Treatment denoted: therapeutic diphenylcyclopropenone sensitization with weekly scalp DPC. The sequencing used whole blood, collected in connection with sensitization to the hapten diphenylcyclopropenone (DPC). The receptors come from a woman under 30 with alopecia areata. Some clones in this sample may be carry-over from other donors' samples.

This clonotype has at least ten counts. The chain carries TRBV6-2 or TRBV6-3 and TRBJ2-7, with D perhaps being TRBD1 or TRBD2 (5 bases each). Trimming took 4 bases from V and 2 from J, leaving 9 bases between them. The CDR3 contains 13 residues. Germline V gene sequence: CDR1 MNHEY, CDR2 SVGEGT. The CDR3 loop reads CASSSGTTYEQYF. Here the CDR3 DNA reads TGTGCCAGCAGTTCCGGGACGACCTACGAGCAGTACTTC.

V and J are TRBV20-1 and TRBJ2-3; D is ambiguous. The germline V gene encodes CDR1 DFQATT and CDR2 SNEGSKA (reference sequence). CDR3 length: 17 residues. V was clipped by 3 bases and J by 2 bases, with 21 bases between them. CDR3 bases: TGCAGTGCTAGGGCCGCCTCTACTGACATACTCACAGATACGCAGTATTTT. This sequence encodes CSARAASTDILTDTQYF.

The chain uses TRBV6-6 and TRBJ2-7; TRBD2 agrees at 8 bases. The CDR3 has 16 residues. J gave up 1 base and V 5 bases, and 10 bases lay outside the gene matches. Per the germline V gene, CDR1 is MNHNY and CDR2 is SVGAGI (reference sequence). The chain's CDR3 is CASSLNVQRGSYEQYF. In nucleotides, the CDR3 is TGTGCCAGCAGTCTCAACGTGCAGCGGGGGTCCTACGAGCAGTACTTC.

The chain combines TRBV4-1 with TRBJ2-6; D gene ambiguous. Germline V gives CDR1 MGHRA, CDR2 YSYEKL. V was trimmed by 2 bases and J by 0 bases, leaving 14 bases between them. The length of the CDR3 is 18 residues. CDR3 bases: TGCGCCAGCAGCCAATATCAAATGGTCCGCTCTGGGGCCAACGTCCTGACTTTC. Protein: CASSQYQMVRSGANVLTF.

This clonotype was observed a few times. In DNA form, the CDR3 reads TGTGCCAGCAGCCCCCGGACAGGGCTCCTTCTTCGGGACACTGAAGCTTTCTTT. It yields the protein CASSPRTGLLLRDTEAFF. The gene calls are TRBV7-9 and TRBJ1-1; 8 bases line up with TRBD1. Germline lookup yields CDR1 SEHNR and CDR2 FQNEAQ (reference sequence). This CDR3 is built from 18 residues. The ends lost 5 bases at V and 3 bases at J; junction bases unmatched: 17.

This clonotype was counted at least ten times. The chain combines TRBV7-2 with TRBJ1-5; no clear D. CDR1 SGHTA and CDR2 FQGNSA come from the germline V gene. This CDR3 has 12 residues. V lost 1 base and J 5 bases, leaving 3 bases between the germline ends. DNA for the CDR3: TGTGCCAGCAGCTTAGGGCATCAGCCCCAGCATTTT. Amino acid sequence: CASSLGHQPQHF.

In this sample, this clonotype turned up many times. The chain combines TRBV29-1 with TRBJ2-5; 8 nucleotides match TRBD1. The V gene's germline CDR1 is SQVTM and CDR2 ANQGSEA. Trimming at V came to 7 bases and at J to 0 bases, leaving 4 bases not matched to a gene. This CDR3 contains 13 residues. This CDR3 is CSAGQGYQETQYF. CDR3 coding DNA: TGCAGCGCCGGACAGGGTTACCAAGAGACCCAGTACTTC.

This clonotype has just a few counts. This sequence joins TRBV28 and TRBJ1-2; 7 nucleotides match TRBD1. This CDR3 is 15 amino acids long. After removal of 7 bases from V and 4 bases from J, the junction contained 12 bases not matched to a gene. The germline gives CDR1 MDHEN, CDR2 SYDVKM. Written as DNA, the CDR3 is TGTGCCAGCATTCAACAGGGGAGGAGGGCCTATGGCTACACCTTC. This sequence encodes CASIQQGRRAYGYTF.

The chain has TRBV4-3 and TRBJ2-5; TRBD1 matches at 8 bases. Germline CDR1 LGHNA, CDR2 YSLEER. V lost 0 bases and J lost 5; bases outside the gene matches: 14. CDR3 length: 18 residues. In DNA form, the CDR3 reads TGCGCCAGCAGCCAAGAGCCCCCCGGACAGGGTCCCCTGGAGACCCAGTACTTC. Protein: CASSQEPPGQGPLETQYF.

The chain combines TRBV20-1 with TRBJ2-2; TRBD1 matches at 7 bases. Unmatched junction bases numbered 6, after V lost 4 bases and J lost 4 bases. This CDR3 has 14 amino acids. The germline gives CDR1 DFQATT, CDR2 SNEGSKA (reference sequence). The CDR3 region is CSAIGTEATGELFF. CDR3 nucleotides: TGCAGTGCTATTGGGACAGAAGCCACCGGGGAGCTGTTTTTT.

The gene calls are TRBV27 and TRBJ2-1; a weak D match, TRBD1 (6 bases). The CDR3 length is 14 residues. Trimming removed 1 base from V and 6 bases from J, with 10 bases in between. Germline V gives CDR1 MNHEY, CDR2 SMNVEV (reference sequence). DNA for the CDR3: TGTGCCAGCAGTTTATTGATGGGGGCCAATGAGCAGTTCTTC. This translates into CASSLLMGANEQFF.

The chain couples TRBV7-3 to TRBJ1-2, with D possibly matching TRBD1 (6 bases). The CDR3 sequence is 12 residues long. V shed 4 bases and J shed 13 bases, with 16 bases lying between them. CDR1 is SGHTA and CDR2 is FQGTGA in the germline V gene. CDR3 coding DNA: TGTGCCAGCAGCTACAAATCAGGGGTTCCCACCTTC. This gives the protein CASSYKSGVPTF.

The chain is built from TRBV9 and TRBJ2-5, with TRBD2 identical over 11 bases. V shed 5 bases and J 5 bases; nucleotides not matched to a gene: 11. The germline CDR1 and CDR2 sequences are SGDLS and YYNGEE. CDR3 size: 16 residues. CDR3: CASSPWTSGPGETQYF. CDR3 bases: TGTGCCAGCAGTCCTTGGACTAGCGGGCCCGGGGAGACCCAGTACTTC.

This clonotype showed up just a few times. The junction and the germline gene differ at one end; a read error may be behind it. The CDR3 reads CASSPTSAGGLDF. The CDR3, as DNA: TGTGCCAGCAGCCCAACCTCAGCGGGGGGGCTTGATTTC. The rearrangement uses TRBV3-1 and TRBJ2-1; TRBD2 matches 10 bases. Germline V gives CDR1 LGHDT, CDR2 YNNKEL (reference sequence). The CDR3 runs to 13 residues.

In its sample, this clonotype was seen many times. CDR3 in amino acids: CAISGTASETQYF. The CDR3 DNA reads TGTGCCATCAGTGGGACAGCCTCCGAGACCCAGTACTTC. The chain is built from TRBV10-3 and TRBJ2-5; tentative D call: TRBD1 (6 bases). The ends were cut back, 4 bases at V and 5 bases at J, with 11 bases in the middle. The length of the CDR3 is 13 residues. CDR1 and CDR2 from the germline V gene are ENHRY and SYGVKD.

In DNA, the CDR3 is TGTGCCAGCAGCCTATATGGGCAGGAGAGCAATCAGCCCCAGCATTTT. It specifies CASSLYGQESNQPQHF. The V and J genes are TRBV4-2 and TRBJ1-5; D not certain. Germline loops: CDR1 LGHNA, CDR2 YNFKEQ. This CDR3 is 16 amino acids long. V was trimmed by 4 bases and J by 1 base, leaving 14 bases between them.

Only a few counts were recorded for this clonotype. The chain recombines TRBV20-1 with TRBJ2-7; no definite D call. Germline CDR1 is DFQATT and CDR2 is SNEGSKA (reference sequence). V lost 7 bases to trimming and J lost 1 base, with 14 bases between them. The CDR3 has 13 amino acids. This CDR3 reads CSGGTHNSYEQYF. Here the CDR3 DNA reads TGCAGTGGAGGAACTCATAATTCCTACGAGCAGTACTTC.

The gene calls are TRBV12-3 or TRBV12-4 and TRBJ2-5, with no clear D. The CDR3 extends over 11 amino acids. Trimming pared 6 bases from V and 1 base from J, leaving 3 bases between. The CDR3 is CASRAQETQYF. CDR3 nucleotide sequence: TGTGCCAGCAGAGCCCAAGAGACCCAGTACTTC.

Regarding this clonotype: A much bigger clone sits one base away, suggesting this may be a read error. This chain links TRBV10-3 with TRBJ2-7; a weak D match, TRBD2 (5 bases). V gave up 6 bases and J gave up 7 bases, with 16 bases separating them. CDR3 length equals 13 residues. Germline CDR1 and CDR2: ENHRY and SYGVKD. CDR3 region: CAIRSAGSGEQYF. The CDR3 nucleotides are TGTGCCATCAGGTCGGCCGGGTCGGGGGAGCAGTACTTC.

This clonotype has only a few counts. The CDR3 nucleotides are TGCGCCAGCAGCCAAGATACAGGGGTGAGTGAAAAACTGTTTTTT. Its protein product is CASSQDTGVSEKLFF. J is TRBJ1-4 and V is TRBV4-3, with 7 bases aligning to TRBD1. The CDR3 is 15 residues long. V was clipped by 0 bases and J by 7 bases; unmatched bases: 5. Germline CDR1 is LGHNA and CDR2 is YSLEER.

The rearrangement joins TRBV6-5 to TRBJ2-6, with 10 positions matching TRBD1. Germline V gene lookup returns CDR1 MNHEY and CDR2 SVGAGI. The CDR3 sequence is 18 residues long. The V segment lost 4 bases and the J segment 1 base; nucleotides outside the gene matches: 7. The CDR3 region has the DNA TGTGCCAGCAGTTTGGACAGGGGGGTTCCGTCTGGGGCCAACGTCCTGACTTTC. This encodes CASSLDRGVPSGANVLTF.

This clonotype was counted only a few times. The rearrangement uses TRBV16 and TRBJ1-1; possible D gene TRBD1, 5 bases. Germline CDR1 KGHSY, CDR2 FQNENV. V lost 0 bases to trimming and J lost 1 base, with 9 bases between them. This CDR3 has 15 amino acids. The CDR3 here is CASSQSGQGNTEAFF. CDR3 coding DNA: TGTGCCAGCAGCCAATCGGGGCAGGGGAACACTGAAGCTTTCTTT.